What follows is one T cell receptor beta chain and its context. Its antigen is currently not known. No much larger clone exists at a distance of one base, and base qualities are not known. One collaborating source in Seattle enrolled patients during active infection and followed them longitudinally through the course of disease. Whole blood was collected in K2EDTA tubes by collaborating institutions according to the institutions' own protocols. Collaborator samples were shipped for TCRbeta analysis as frozen whole blood, isolated PBMCs, or DNA extracted from either sample type. This record belongs to a study of blood T cell repertoires in COVID-19 (dated by TCRdb to between 2020 and 2021). Background on the whole study: Samples from collaborators originated in the United States, Italy and Spain and spanned both the acute and convalescent phases of COVID-19. The material from the prospective study consisted of cDNA or gDNA derived from T cells, B-cell-depleted T cells, or PBMCs. Subjects who had been exposed to COVID-19, were actively infected with it, or had recovered from it provided the deeply sampled blood TCRbeta repertoires that made up the dataset. The repertoires were released in a freely available public database meant as a resource for research on the immune response to SARS-CoV-2. Samples were obtained from the ongoing ImmuneRACE study (first 160 participants) and from 1,254 subjects provided by 6 global collaborators. Nearly every sample came with metadata listing a de-identified subject ID, COVID-19 status, age in years and sex. HLA class I and class II types, where available, came from metadata supplied by the sample provider rather than from assay-based typing. Study-level results and caveats: The quantity of clinical and demographic metadata differed by source and by participant and was supplied without curation.

TCRbeta CDR3 regions were amplified from genomic DNA using the immunoSEQ Assay, a bias-controlled multiplex PCR. Regarding the original processing steps: The number of nucleated cells in each sample was estimated by amplification of reference gene primers within the assay. To quantify the absolute abundance of each unique TCRbeta CDR3 rearrangement, sequence reads were collapsed and filtered. Productive Simpson clonality was computed per sample as the square root of Simpson's diversity index over productive rearrangements. Here the immuneACCESS table is served through TCRdb, limited to in-frame sequences with V and J called. Missing clones are a known gap in these copies; in checked studies unresolved V genes cover under half, and the rest lacks a known reason. The V and J calls and clone size are taken from that table; D and trimming were inferred from the DNA. The sample has about 160,000 clones on record, around 85% of them singletons. The ten largest clones take up about 6.9% of the sample.

Including cysteine and phenylalanine, the CDR3 has 15 amino acids. Solely the CDR3 DNA is kept, with 45 bases framed from the first base. Trimming removed 4 bases from V and 10 bases from J, leaving 17 bases between the germline ends. Per the germline V gene, SGHDN is the CDR1 and FVKESK is the CDR2. The receptor chain draws on TRBV14 and TRBJ1-6; a tentative D match to TRBD1 spans 6 bases. The sequence came from a man older than 75 with COVID-19, enrolled during active disease. Sequenced: peripheral blood. The CDR3 loop reads CASSLGGGPSSPLHF. The nucleotides are TGTGCCAGCAGCCTCGGGGGGGGCCCCTCCTCACCCCTCCACTTT.